This TCR beta chain was observed in a study of blood T cells in healthy people across ages. Findings and limits, study-wide: Measured against age, TCR beta diversity per million T cells decreased in a roughly linear manner. Donors of long life had a larger count of naive CD4+ cells and greater diversity than aged donors. Any conclusive comparison of naive versus antigen-experienced cells was prevented by using unsorted PBMCs.

The authors ran a second PCR of about 6 to 11 cycles using a sample-barcoded 5' primer and a J-beta primer mix. One entry per CDR3 protein results from TCRdb running MiXCR on the 5' RACE reads. The sample includes 1,800,000 or so distinct CDR3 sequences, approximately 39% of them seen just once. Notes on this clonotype: Antigen specificity is unknown.

V was pared by 1 base and J by 6 bases, with 6 bases of the junction left unmatched. This CDR3 has 15 amino acids. Looked up from germline, CDR1 is SEHNR and CDR2 is FQNEAQ (reference sequence). This rearrangement joins TRBV7-9 to TRBJ1-2; 9 bases are shared with TRBD1. This TCR was recovered from a human donor in good health. Input material: blood. CDR3 DNA sequence: TGTGCCAGCAGCTTAGAGGGACAGGGTAGCAATGGCTACACCTTC. It specifies CASSLEGQGSNGYTF.